The text below deals with one T cell receptor beta chain. The antigen remains undetermined. Treatment reported: 10-day PBMC culture with coronavirus spike peptide pools or control peptides (ViraFEST assay). The sample is drawn from a study of vaccination and CD4 T cells after COVID-19. V shed 2 bases, J shed 6 bases, and the junction held 5 bases outside the gene matches. CDR3 size: 15 residues. Looked up from germline, CDR1 is ENHRY and CDR2 is SYGVKD. Oncomine TCR Beta short-read sequencing was applied to DNA from cultured CD4+ T cells. TCRdb re-analysed the PCR reads in MiXCR, keeping a single row per CDR3 protein. The sample shows about 14,000 distinct CDR3 sequences, 50% to 65% of them seen only once.

V usage is TRBV10-3 and J usage is TRBJ2-3; 10 nucleotides match TRBD2. Here the sequenced sample was CD4+ T cells from blood, cultured in vitro, taken before SARS-CoV-2 vaccination. The origin of this receptor is a human donor who had recovered from COVID-19. The CDR3 bases are TGTGCCATCAGTGAGGGGCTAGCGGGGGTGGATACGCAGTATTTT. Its protein product is CAISEGLAGVDTQYF.